This T cell receptor (beta chain) was captured in a study of blood T cell repertoires in COVID-19. Looking at the study overall: Samples of COVID-19 (acute and convalescent) were obtained from the United States, Italy and Spain. The cDNA or gDNA used as material had been derived from T cells, B-cell-depleted T cells, or PBMCs.

The CDR3 is 12 residues long. The germline CDR1 and CDR2 sequences are LGHDT and YNNKEL (reference sequence). Trimming pared 6 bases from V and 3 bases from J, leaving 9 bases between. Per the authors' pipeline: Amplifying reference gene primers gave estimates of nucleated cell counts. Clones were read by immunoSEQ multiplex PCR, and TCRdb kept only the in-frame ones, dropping some. That table furnishes V, J and clone size, whereas the DNA furnished D and trimming. The sample includes 300,000 or so clones, around 92% of them seen just once. The sample consisted of peripheral blood. The V call is TRBV3-1 (or the pseudogene TRBV3-2), the J call TRBJ2-7; unclear D gene. This clonotype was sampled from a young man who had recovered from COVID-19. The CDR3 DNA sequence: TGTGCCAGCAGTCTACAGAACTACGAGCAGTACTTC. This sequence encodes CASSLQNYEQYF.